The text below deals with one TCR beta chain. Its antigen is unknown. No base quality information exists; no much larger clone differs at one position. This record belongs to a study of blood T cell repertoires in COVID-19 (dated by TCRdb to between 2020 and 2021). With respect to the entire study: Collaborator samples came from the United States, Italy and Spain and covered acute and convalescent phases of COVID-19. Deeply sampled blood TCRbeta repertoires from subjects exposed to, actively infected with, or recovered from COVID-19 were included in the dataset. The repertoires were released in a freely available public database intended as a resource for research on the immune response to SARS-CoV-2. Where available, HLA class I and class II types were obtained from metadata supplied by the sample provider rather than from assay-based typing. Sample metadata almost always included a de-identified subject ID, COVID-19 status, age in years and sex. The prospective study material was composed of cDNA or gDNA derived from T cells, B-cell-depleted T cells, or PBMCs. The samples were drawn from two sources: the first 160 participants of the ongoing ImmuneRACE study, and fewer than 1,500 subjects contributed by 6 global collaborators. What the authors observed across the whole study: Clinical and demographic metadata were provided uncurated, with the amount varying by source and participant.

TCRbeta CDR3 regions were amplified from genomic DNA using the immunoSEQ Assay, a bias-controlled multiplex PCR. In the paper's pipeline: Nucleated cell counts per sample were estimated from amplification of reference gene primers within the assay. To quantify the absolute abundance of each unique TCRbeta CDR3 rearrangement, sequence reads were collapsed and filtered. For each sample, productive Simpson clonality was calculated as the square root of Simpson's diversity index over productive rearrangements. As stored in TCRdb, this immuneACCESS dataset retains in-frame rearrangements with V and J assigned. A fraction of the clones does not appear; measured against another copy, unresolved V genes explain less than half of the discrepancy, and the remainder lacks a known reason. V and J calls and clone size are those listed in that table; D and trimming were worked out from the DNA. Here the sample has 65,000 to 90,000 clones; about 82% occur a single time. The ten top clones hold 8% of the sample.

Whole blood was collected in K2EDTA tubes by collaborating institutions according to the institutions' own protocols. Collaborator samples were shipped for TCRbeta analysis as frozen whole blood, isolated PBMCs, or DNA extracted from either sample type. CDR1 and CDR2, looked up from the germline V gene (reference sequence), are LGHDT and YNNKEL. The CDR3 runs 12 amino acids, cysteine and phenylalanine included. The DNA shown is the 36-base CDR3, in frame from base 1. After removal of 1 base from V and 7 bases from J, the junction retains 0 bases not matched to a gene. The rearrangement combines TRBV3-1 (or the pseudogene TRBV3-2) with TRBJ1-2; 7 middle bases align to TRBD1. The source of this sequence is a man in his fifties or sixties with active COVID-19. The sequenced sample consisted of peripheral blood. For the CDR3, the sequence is CASSQGQGGYTF. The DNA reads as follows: TGTGCCAGCAGCCAAGGACAGGGTGGCTACACCTTC.